The following is a T cell receptor beta chain sequence with its context. The sample belongs to a study of blood T cell repertoires in COVID-19. Study in general: The origin of the acute and convalescent COVID-19 samples was the United States, Italy and Spain. Nucleic acid was either cDNA or gDNA, and it came from T cells, B-cell-depleted T cells, or PBMCs.

Per the original methods: For nucleated cells, counts were estimated from reference gene primer amplification. Using immunoSEQ multiplex PCR, the repertoire was profiled, and TCRdb retains in-frame clones only, with some absent. V and J calls plus clone size are reproduced from that table; the DNA served to infer D and trimming. The profile covers about 100,000 clones, with 80% to 90% appearing a single time and roughly 4.6% taken by the ten largest. Specimen: peripheral blood. This receptor was taken from a human donor in a cohort sampled during active COVID-19.

This chain's CDR3 is CASSLFSVEQFF. In nucleotides, the CDR3 is TGTGCCAGCAGCTTGTTTTCGGTGGAGCAGTTCTTC. The chain carries TRBV5-5 and TRBJ2-1; no clear D. CDR1 and CDR2 (germline): SGHKS, YYEKEE (reference sequence). This CDR3 is built from 12 residues. The germline V and J ends were trimmed by 1 base and 10 bases, with 9 bases remaining between them. Supplemented by reference TRBV5-5 and TRBJ2-1, the full variable domain reads DAGVTQSPTHLIKTRGQQVTLRCSPISGHKSVSWYQQVLGQGPQFIFQYYEKEERGRGNFPDRFSARQFPNYSSELNVNALLLGDSALYLCASSLFSVEQFFGPGTRLTVL.